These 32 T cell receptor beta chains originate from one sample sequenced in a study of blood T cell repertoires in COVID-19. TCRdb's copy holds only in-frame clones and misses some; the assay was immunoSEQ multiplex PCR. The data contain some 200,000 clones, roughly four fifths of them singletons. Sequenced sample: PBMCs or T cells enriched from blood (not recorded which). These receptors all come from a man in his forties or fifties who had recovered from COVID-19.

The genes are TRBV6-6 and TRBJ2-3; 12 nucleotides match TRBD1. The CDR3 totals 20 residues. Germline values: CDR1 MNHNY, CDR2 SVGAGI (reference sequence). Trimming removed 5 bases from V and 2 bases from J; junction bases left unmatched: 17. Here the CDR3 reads CASSHGTGGSWGGITDTQYF. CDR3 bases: TGTGCCAGCAGTCACGGGACAGGGGGCTCGTGGGGAGGGATCACAGATACGCAGTATTTT.

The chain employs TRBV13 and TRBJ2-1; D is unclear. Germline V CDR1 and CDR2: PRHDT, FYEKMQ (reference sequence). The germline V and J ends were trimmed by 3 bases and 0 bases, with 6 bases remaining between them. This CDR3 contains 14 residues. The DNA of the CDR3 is TGTGCCAGCAGCTTGGGCATCTCCTACAATGAGCAGTTCTTC. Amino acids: CASSLGISYNEQFF.

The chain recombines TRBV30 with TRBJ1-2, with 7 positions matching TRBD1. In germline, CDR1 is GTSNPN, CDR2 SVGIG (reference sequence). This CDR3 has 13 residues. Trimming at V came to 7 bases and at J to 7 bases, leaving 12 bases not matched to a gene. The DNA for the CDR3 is TGTGCCTCCACAGGGGAAGGGGTCGGTGGCTACACCTTC. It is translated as CASTGEGVGGYTF. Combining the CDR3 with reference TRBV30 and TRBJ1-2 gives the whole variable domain SQTIHQWPATLVQPVGSPLSLECTVEGTSNPNLYWYRQAAGRGLQLLFYSVGIGQISSEVPQNLSASRPQDRQFILSSKKLLLSDSGFYLCASTGEGVGGYTFGSGTRLTVV.

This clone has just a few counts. As DNA, the CDR3 is TGTGCCAGCAGCTTTTCTAAACAGGGACGAAACTACGAGCAGTACTTC. This codes for CASSFSKQGRNYEQYF. V and J are TRBV7-9 and TRBJ2-7, with D tentatively TRBD1 (6 bases). The V gene's germline CDR1 is SEHNR and CDR2 FQNEAQ (reference sequence). The CDR3 loop spans 16 amino acids. V lost 3 bases, J lost 3 bases, and 18 bases lay in between.

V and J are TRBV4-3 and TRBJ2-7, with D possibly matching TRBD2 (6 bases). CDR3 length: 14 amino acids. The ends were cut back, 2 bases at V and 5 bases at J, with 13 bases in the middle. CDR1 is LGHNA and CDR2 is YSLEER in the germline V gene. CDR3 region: CASSQQAGIHEQYF. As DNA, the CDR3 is TGCGCCAGCAGCCAACAGGCGGGGATCCACGAGCAGTACTTC.

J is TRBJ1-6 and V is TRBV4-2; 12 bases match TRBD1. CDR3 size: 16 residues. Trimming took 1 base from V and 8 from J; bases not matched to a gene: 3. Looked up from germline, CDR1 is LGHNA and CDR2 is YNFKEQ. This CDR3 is CASSQVRDRGHSPLHF. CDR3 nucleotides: TGTGCCAGCAGCCAAGTCAGGGACAGGGGGCATTCACCCCTCCACTTT.

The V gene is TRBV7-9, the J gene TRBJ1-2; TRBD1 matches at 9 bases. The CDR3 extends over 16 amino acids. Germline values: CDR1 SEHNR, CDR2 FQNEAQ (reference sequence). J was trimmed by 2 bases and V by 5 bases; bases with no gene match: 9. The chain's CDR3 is CASSAEQGAENYGYTF. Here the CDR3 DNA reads TGTGCCAGCAGCGCCGAACAGGGGGCAGAAAACTATGGCTACACCTTC.

Here the CDR3 DNA reads TGTGCCAGTAGTATCTGGGGACAGGCCCAAGAGACCCAGTACTTC. It specifies CASSIWGQAQETQYF. The chain employs TRBV19 and TRBJ2-5, with 8 bases identical to TRBD1. This CDR3 contains 15 residues. Germline V CDR1 and CDR2: LNHDA, SQIVND (reference sequence). Germline trimming cut 3 bases from V and 1 base from J; bases unmatched to any gene: 4.

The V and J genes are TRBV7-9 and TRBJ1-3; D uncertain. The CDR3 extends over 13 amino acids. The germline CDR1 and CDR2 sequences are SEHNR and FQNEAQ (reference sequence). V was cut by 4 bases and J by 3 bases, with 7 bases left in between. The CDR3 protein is CASSYRGGNTIYF. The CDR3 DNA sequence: TGTGCCAGCAGCTATCGAGGTGGAAACACCATATATTTT.

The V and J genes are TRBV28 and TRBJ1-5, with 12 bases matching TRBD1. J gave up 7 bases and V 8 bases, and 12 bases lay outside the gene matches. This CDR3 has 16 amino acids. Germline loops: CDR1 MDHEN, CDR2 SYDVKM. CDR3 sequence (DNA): TGTGCCAGCTGGGGACAGGGGGCCAAAGAAAGCCAGCCCCAGCATTTT. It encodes CASWGQGAKESQPQHF.

The CDR3 nucleotides are TGTGCCAGCAGCCCGGGACTAGCGGGAGGTACCTTCTACGAGCAGTACTTC. Translating it yields CASSPGLAGGTFYEQYF. The chain has TRBV3-1 (or the pseudogene TRBV3-2) and TRBJ2-7, with 15 bases aligning to TRBD2. V dropped 4 bases and J dropped 3; count of bases not matched to a gene: 7. This CDR3 region has 17 residues. Per the germline V gene, CDR1 is LGHDT and CDR2 is YNNKEL (reference sequence).

In DNA, the CDR3 is TGTGCCAGCAGTCGACAGCTTCCGAATGAAAAACTGTTTTTT. Translated: CASSRQLPNEKLFF. V is TRBV28 and J is TRBJ1-4, with D possibly TRBD1 on 5 matching bases. This CDR3 contains 14 residues. Germline V lookup: CDR1 MDHEN, CDR2 SYDVKM. The germline V and J ends were trimmed by 5 bases and 5 bases, with 12 bases remaining between them.

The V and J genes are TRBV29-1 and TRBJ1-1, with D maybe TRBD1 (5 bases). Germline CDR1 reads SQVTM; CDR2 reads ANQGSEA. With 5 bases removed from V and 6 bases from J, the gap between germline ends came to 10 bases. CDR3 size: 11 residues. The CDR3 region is CSVRQSAEAFF. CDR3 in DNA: TGCAGCGTTAGACAGTCCGCTGAAGCTTTCTTT.

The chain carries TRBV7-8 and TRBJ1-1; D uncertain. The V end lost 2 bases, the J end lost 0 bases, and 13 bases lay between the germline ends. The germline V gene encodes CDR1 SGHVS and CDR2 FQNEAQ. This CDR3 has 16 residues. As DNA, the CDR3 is TGTGCCAGCAGCTTAAAACGTGTACTTATGAACACTGAAGCTTTCTTT. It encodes CASSLKRVLMNTEAFF. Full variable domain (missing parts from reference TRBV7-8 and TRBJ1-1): GAGVSQSPRYKVAKRGQDVALRCDPISGHVSLFWYQQALGQGPEFLTYFQNEAQLDKSGLPSDRFFAERPEGSVSTLKIQRTQQEDSAVYLCASSLKRVLMNTEAFFGQGTRLTVV.

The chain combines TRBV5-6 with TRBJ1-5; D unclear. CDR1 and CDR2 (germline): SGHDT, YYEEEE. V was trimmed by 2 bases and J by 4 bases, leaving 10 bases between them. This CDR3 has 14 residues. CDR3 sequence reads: CASSFRRLNQPQHF. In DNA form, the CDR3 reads TGTGCCAGCAGCTTTAGGAGACTAAATCAGCCCCAGCATTTT.

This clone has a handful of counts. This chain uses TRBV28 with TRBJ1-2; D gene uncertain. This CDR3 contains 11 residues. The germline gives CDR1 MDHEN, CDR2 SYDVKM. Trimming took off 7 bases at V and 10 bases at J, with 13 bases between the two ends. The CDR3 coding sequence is TGTGCCAGCAACCGTTACGGGGTCTACACCTTC. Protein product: CASNRYGVYTF.

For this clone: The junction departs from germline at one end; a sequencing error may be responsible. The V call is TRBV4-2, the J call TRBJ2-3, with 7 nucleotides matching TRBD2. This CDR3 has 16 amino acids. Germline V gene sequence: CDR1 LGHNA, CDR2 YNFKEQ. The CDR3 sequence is CASSPGPSGSRDTQYF. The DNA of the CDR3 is TGTGCCAGCAGCCCAGGGCCTAGCGGTAGCAGAGATACGCAGTATTTT.

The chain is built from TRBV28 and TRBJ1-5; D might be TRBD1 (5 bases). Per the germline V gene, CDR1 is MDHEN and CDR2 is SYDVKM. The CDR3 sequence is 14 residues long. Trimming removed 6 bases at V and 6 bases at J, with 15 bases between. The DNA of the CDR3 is TGTGCCAGCAGAGGCAGGGAGGTACTTCAGCCCCAGCATTTT. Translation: CASRGREVLQPQHF.

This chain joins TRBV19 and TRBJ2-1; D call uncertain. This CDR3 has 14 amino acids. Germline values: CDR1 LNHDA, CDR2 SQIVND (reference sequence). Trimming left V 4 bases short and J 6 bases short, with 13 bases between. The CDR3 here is CASSTGVAFNEQFF. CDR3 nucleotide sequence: TGTGCCAGTAGTACGGGTGTGGCGTTCAATGAGCAGTTCTTC.

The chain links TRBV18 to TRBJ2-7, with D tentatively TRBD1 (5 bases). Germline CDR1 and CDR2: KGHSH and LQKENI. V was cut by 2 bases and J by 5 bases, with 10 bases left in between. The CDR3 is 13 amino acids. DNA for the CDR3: TGTGCCAGCTCACCATTGGGGCAGAACGAGCAGTACGTC. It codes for CASSPLGQNEQYV.

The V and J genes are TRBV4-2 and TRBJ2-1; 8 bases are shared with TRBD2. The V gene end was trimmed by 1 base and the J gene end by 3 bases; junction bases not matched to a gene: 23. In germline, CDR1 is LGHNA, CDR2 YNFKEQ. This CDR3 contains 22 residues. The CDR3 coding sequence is TGTGCCAGCAGCCAAGCTTCGCAGGTTTCCCGTTTAGCGGGAATAATCTACAATGAGCAGTTCTTC. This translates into CASSQASQVSRLAGIIYNEQFF.

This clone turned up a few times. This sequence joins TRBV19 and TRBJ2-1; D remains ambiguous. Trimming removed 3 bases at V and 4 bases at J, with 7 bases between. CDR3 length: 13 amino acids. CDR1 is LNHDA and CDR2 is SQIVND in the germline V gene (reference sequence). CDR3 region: CASSIWAYNEQFF. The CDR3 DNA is TGTGCCAGTAGTATCTGGGCTTACAATGAGCAGTTCTTC.

CDR3 loop: CASSYHRTGVYEQYF. Here the CDR3 DNA reads TGTGCCAGCAGTTACCATAGGACAGGGGTTTACGAGCAGTACTTC. This rearrangement joins TRBV6-5 to TRBJ2-7, with TRBD1 matching over 9 bases. Germline V CDR1 and CDR2: MNHEY, SVGAGI. The CDR3 is made up of 15 amino acids. The J segment lost 4 bases and the V segment lost 2 bases, leaving 6 bases of the junction unmatched.

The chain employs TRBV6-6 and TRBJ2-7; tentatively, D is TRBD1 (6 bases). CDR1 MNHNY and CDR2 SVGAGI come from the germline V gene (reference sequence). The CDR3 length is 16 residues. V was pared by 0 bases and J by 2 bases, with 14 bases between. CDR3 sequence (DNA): TGTGCCAGCAGTTACTCCCCATTCAGGGGAGCCTACGAGCAGTACGTC. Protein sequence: CASSYSPFRGAYEQYV.

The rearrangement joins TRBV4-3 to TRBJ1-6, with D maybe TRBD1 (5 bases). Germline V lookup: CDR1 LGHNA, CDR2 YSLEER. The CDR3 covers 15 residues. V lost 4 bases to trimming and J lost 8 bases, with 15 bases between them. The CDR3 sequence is CASSLQGNRDSPLHF. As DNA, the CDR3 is TGCGCCAGCAGCCTCCAGGGAAATCGGGATTCACCCCTCCACTTT.

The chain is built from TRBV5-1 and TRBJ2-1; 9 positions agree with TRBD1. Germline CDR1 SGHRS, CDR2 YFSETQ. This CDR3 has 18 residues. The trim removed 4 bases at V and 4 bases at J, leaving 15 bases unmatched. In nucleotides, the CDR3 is TGCGCCAGCAGCGCAATTACAGGGGGCGATTTCCTTTACAATGAGCAGTTCTTC. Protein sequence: CASSAITGGDFLYNEQFF.

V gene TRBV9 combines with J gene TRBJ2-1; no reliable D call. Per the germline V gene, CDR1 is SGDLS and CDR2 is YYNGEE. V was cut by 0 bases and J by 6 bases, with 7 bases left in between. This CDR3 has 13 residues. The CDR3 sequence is CASSVVSGNEQFF. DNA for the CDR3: TGTGCCAGCAGCGTAGTCTCCGGCAATGAGCAGTTCTTC.

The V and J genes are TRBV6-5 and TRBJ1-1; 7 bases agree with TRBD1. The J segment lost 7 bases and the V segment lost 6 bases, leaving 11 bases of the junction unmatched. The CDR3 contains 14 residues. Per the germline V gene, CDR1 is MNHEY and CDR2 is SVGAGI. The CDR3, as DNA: TGTGCCAGCAGGCCGCCCGGGACAGCAGTTGAAGCTTTCTTT. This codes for CASRPPGTAVEAFF.

CDR3 residues: CASNDPGGNQPQHF. In DNA, the CDR3 is TGTGCCAGCAACGACCCGGGGGGCAATCAGCCCCAGCATTTT. The chain has TRBV5-8 and TRBJ1-5; possible D gene TRBD1, 5 bases. Germline values: CDR1 SGHTS, CDR2 YDEGEE. CDR3 length: 14 residues. V was pared by 6 bases and J by 2 bases, with 12 bases between.

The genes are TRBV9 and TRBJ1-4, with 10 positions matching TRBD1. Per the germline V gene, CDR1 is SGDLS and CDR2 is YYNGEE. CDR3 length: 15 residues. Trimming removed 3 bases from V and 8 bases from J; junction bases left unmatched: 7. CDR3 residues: CASSGWTGGKEKLFF. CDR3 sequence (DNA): TGTGCCAGCAGCGGGTGGACAGGGGGGAAAGAAAAACTGTTTTTT.

CDR3 sequence reads: CASRITGYGNSPLHF. The CDR3 DNA follows: TGTGCCAGCAGAATAACAGGGTACGGCAATTCACCCCTCCACTTT. The chain combines TRBV27 with TRBJ1-6; D perhaps matches TRBD1 (6 bases). V was cut by 6 bases and J by 7 bases, with 16 bases left in between. The CDR3 has 15 residues. Germline CDR1 and CDR2: MNHEY and SMNVEV (reference sequence).

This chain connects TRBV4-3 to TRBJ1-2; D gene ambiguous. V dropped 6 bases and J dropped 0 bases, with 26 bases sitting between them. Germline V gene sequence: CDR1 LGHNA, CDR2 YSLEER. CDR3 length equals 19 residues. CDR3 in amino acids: CASSQFAGGFSPANYGYTF. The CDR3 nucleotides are TGCGCCAGCAGTCAGTTCGCCGGAGGGTTTTCTCCGGCTAACTATGGCTACACCTTC.